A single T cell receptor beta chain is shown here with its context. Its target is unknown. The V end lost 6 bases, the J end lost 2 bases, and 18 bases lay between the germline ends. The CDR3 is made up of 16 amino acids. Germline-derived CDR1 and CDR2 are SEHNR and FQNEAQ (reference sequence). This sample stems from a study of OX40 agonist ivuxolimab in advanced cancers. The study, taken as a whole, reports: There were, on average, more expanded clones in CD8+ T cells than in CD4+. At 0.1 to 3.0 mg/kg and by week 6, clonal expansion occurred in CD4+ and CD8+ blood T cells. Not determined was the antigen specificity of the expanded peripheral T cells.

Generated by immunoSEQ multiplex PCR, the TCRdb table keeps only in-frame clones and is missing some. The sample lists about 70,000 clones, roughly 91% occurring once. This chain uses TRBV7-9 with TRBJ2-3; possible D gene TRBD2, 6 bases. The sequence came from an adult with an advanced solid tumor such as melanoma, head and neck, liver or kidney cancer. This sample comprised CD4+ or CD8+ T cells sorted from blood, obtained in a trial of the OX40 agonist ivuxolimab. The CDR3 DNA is TGTGCCAGCAGACTAGCAGGGAGTGGGGACACAGATACGCAGTATTTT. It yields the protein CASRLAGSGDTDTQYF.